The present T cell receptor beta chain was sequenced within a study of CD8+ T cells in alopecia areata. Study results and caveats: Many expanded lesional clones persisted in scalp and blood during tofacitinib treatment.

Extraction of RNA preceded its reverse transcription into cDNA, which served as the sequencing template. Assay used: immunoSEQ multiplex PCR; TCRdb lists only in-frame clones, some missing. Among about 140,000 clones listed, 80% to 90% were seen once. Sample treatment: oral pan-JAK inhibitor, 5-10 mg twice daily. Collection of lesional scalp punch biopsies and peripheral blood was performed in alopecia areata patients. Of note for this clone: Its antigen is still unknown.

The length of the CDR3 is 15 residues. Germline V gene data show CDR1 as SEHNR and CDR2 as FQNEAQ (reference sequence). V dropped 9 bases and J dropped 3; count of bases not matched to a gene: 9. This rearrangement joins TRBV7-9 to TRBJ2-1; 9 nucleotides align to TRBD1. The receptor was derived from a human donor with alopecia areata. This specimen consisted of CD8+ T cells sorted from blood, obtained at week 4, from a patient treated with tofacitinib. This chain's CDR3 is CASTTGTGFYNEQFF. CDR3 nucleotide sequence: TGTGCCAGTACCACCGGGACAGGGTTCTACAATGAGCAGTTCTTC.